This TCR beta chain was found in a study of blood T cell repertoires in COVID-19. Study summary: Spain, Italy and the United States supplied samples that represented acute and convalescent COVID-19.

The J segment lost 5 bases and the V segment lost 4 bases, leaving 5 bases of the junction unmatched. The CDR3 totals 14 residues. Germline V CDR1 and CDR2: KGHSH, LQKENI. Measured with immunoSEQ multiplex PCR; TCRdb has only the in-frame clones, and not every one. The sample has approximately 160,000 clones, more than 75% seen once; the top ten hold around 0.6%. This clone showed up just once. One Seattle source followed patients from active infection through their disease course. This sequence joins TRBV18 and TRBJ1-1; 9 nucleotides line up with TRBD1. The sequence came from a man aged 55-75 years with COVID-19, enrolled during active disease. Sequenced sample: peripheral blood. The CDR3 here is CASSRGQGLTEAFF. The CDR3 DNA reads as TGTGCCAGCTCACGAGGACAGGGGCTTACTGAAGCTTTCTTT.